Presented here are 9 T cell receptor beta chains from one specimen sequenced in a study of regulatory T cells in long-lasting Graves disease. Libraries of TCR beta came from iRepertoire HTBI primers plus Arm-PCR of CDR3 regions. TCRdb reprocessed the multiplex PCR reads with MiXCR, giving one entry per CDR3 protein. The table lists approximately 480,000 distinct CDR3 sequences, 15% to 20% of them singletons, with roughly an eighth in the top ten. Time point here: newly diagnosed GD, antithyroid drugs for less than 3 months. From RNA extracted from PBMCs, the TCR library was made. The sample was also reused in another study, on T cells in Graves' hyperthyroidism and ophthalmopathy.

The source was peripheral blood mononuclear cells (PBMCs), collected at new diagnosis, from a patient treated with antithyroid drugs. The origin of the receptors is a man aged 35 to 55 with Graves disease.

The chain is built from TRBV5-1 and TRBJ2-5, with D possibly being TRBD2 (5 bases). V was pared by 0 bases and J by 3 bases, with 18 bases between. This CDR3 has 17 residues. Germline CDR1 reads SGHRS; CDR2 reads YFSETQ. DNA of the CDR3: TGCGCCAGCAGCTTGGTTGTCCGAGGGCGGCAAGAAGAGACCCAGTACTTC. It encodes CASSLVVRGRQEETQYF.

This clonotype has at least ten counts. The CDR3 loop is CSQTRDGTYEQYF. CDR3 DNA sequence: TGCAGCCAAACCCGGGACGGCACCTACGAGCAGTACTTC. The V gene is TRBV29-1, the J gene TRBJ2-7, with D perhaps assigned TRBD1 or TRBD2 (5 bases each). The CDR3 runs 13 residues. CDR1 is SQVTM and CDR2 is ANQGSEA in the germline V gene. V shed 8 bases and J shed 2 bases, with 16 bases lying between them.

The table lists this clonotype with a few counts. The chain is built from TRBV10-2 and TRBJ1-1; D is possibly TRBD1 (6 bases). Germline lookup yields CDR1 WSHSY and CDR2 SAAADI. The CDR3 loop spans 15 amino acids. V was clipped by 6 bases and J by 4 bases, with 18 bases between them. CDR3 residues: CASRGGAANGTEAFF. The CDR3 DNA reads TGCGCCAGCAGGGGGGGGGCCGCAAATGGCACTGAAGCTTTCTTT.

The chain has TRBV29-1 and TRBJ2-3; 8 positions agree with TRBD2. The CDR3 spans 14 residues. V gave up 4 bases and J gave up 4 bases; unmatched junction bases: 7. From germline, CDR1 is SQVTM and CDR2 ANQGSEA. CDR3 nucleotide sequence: TGCAGCGTTGGTTGGACTAGCTCCGCAGATACGCAGTATTTT. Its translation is CSVGWTSSADTQYF.

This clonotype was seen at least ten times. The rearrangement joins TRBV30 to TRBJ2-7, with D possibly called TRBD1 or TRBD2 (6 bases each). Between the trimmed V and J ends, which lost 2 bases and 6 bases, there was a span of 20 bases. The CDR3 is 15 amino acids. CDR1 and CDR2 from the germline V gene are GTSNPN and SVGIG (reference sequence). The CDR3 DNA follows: TGTGCCTGGAGTCCGAGGGGGGCGGGGTCCCCCGAGCAGTACTTC. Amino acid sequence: CAWSPRGAGSPEQYF.

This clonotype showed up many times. CDR3 sequence (DNA): TGTGCCAGCAGTCTTTCAGGGTCCTATGGCTACACCTTC. Its translation is CASSLSGSYGYTF. The rearrangement uses TRBV2 and TRBJ1-2; TRBD1 is a possible D gene (5 bases). V was trimmed by 5 bases and J by 4 bases, leaving 11 bases between them. The CDR3 loop spans 13 amino acids. CDR1 SNHLY and CDR2 FYNNEI come from the germline V gene.

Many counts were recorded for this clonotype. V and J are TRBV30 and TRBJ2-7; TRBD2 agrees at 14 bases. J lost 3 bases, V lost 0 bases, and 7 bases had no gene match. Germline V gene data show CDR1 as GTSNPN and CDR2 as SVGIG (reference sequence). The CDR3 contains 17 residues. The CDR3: CAWSVQGGLAGVYEQYF. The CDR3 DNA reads TGTGCCTGGAGTGTACAGGGGGGACTAGCGGGAGTCTACGAGCAGTACTTC.

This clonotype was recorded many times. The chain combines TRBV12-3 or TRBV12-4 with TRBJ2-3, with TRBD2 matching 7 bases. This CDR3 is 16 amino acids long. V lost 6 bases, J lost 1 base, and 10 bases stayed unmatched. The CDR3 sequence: CASRLTSREGTDTQYF. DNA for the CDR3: TGTGCCAGCAGGTTGACTAGCAGGGAGGGCACAGATACGCAGTATTTT.

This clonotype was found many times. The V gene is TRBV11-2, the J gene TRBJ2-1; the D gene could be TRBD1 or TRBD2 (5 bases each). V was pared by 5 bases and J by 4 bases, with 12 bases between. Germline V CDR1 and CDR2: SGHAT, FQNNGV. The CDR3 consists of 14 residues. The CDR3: CASSPRDQYNEQFF. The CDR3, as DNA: TGTGCCAGCAGCCCCCGGGACCAATACAATGAGCAGTTCTTC.